This T cell receptor (beta chain) was sequenced in a study of identical twins. Study-level points and caveats: Memory repertoires lacked the insertion deficit that abundant cord blood beta clonotypes showed. Zero-insertion analyses could be partly confounded by invariant MAIT and iNKT cells.

This clonotype was counted between two and nine times. The antigen remains undetermined. Each CDR3 protein gets one entry after TCRdb re-called the 5' RACE reads with MiXCR. The sample contains 200,000 or so distinct CDR3 sequences, less than 20% of which appear only once. The CDR3 is 15 amino acids. Germline loops: CDR1 MNHEY, CDR2 SMNVEV (reference sequence). V was shortened by 1 base and J by 9 bases, with 13 bases between the two germline ends. These records were also assigned to another study, of T cells expressing NK-cell markers. That publication notes: What restricted sorting to alpha-beta TCR T cells in several experiments was an anti-gamma-delta TCR antibody.

Sequenced input: CD8+ T cells sorted from blood. The V and J genes are TRBV27 and TRBJ1-6, with D hard to call. The TCR was taken from a woman between 18 and 29 years old in good health. The CDR3 coding sequence is TGTGCCAGCAGTTTATTCCCCCGGGAGGGTTCACCCCTCCACTTT. It yields the protein CASSLFPREGSPLHF.